This TCR beta chain is from a study of cytomegalovirus exposure and HLA in healthy donors. Study at large: Falling in the Caucasian-associated ancestry cluster were about four fifths of 398 genotyped donors.

Concerning this clone: The antigen is undetermined.

General study points: In a later analysis, HLA-associated TCR beta chains were more clonally expanded than equally common others. Researchers catalogued approximately 170 TCR beta chains as cytomegalovirus-associated.

Germline V gives CDR1 MNHEY, CDR2 SMNVEV (reference sequence). V lost 5 bases, J lost 0 bases, and 7 bases lay in between. The CDR3 runs to 13 residues. The PCR had 60 Vbeta and 13 Jbeta primers. Here immunoSEQ multiplex PCR was the method, and the copy in TCRdb shows in-frame clones only, minus some. There are 200,000 to 250,000 clones in the sample; around 86% occur only once, and approximately 2.5% lies in the top ten. The chain combines TRBV27 with TRBJ1-2; D not resolved. Sequencing was carried out using PBMCs. This clonotype was sampled from a woman aged 40 to 55 in good health and CMV-seronegative. The CDR3 bases are TGTGCCAGCAGTCTAGGTGCTAACTATGGCTACACCTTC. Protein sequence: CASSLGANYGYTF.